Shown below are 15 T cell receptor beta chains from a single sample sequenced in a study of OX40 agonist ivuxolimab in advanced cancers. Library method: the immunoSEQ multiplex PCR assay. This is the immuneACCESS table as TCRdb keeps it, with only in-frame sequences that have V and J called. A part of the clones is gone; compared with another copy, unresolved V genes explain less than half, and the rest is unexplained. This sample is represented by 55,000 to 95,000 clones; 80% to 90% of them were singletons. The top ten constitute 2.5% to 3% of the sample. The sequencing used CD4+ or CD8+ T cells sorted from blood, collected in a trial of the OX40 agonist ivuxolimab. Every receptor here comes from an adult with an advanced solid tumor such as melanoma, head and neck, liver or kidney cancer.

This clone showed up just a few times. The chain employs TRBV5-4 and TRBJ1-2; perhaps TRBD1 as D (5 bases). The ends were cut back, 0 bases at V and 5 bases at J, with 14 bases in the middle. The length of the CDR3 is 15 residues. The germline V gene has CDR1 SGHNT and CDR2 YYREEE (reference sequence). CDR3 in DNA: TGTGCCAGCAGCTTGGAAGGGACGGGGGATTATGGCTACACCTTC. Amino acids: CASSLEGTGDYGYTF.

This chain joins TRBV9 and TRBJ1-2; TRBD1 aligns across 8 bases. The CDR3 runs to 14 residues. Germline V gene lookup returns CDR1 SGDLS and CDR2 YYNGEE. V lost 0 bases and J lost 2; bases outside the gene matches: 0. The CDR3: CASSVAGGNYGYTF. The CDR3 nucleotides are TGTGCCAGCAGCGTAGCAGGGGGCAACTATGGCTACACCTTC.

This clone was observed a few times. The chain employs TRBV10-2 and TRBJ1-1; no firm D call. V was shortened by 7 bases and J by 2 bases, with 11 bases between the two germline ends. Germline V CDR1 and CDR2: WSHSY, SAAADI. The CDR3 totals 13 residues. CDR3 loop: CASTPTGNTEAFF. The CDR3 bases are TGCGCCAGCACCCCGACGGGAAACACTGAAGCTTTCTTT.

The J gene is TRBJ2-3, the V gene TRBV19; D tentatively reads TRBD1 or TRBD2 (6 bases each). Germline V gene data show CDR1 as LNHDA and CDR2 as SQIVND (reference sequence). The CDR3 sequence is 16 residues long. The germline V and J ends were trimmed by 5 bases and 2 bases, with 17 bases remaining between them. Here the CDR3 DNA reads TGTGCCAGTAGTGGCGGGGCTCAGGGGACCACAGATACGCAGTATTTT. The encoded protein is CASSGGAQGTTDTQYF. Drawing the rest from reference TRBV19 and TRBJ2-3, the complete variable domain is DGGITQSPKYLFRKEGQNVTLSCEQNLNHDAMYWYRQDPGQGLRLIYYSQIVNDFQKGDIAEGYSVSREKKESFPLTVTSAQKNPTAFYLCASSGGAQGTTDTQYFGPGTRLTVL.

The rearrangement joins TRBV4-2 to TRBJ2-5; D not resolved. Trimming shortened V by 0 bases and J by 5 bases, and 10 bases separated the two germline ends. This CDR3 region has 14 residues. Germline values: CDR1 LGHNA, CDR2 YNFKEQ. CDR3 region: CASSQDVSRETQYF. The CDR3 coding sequence is TGTGCCAGCAGCCAAGATGTCAGCCGCGAGACCCAGTACTTC.

The V call is TRBV19, the J call TRBJ2-3; 13 nucleotides align to TRBD2. Germline V gene lookup returns CDR1 LNHDA and CDR2 SQIVND (reference sequence). The V segment lost 4 bases and the J segment 0 bases; nucleotides outside the gene matches: 4. CDR3 length equals 17 residues. CDR3 sequence: CASSTGTSGASTDTQYF. CDR3 DNA sequence: TGTGCCAGTAGTACAGGGACTAGCGGGGCCAGCACAGATACGCAGTATTTT.

J is TRBJ2-2 and V is TRBV15, with 7 bases that match TRBD2. Germline CDR1 is LNHNV and CDR2 is YYDKDF (reference sequence). The CDR3 loop spans 15 amino acids. With V trimmed by 3 bases and J by 4 bases, 5 bases remained unmatched. The CDR3 region is CATSRGGTITGELFF. The CDR3 DNA follows: TGTGCCACCAGCAGGGGGGGGACTATCACCGGGGAGCTGTTTTTT.

V usage is TRBV19 and J usage is TRBJ2-5; 8 bases fit TRBD1. The CDR3 loop spans 14 amino acids. Germline loops: CDR1 LNHDA, CDR2 SQIVND (reference sequence). The trim removed 6 bases at V and 1 base at J, leaving 4 bases unmatched. CDR3: CASRADRGQETQYF. CDR3 DNA sequence: TGTGCCAGTAGGGCCGACAGGGGCCAAGAGACCCAGTACTTC. Based on the CDR3 plus reference TRBV19 and TRBJ2-5, the full variable domain is DGGITQSPKYLFRKEGQNVTLSCEQNLNHDAMYWYRQDPGQGLRLIYYSQIVNDFQKGDIAEGYSVSREKKESFPLTVTSAQKNPTAFYLCASRADRGQETQYFGPGTRLLVL.

V and J are TRBV18 and TRBJ2-7; 7 bases line up with TRBD1. The CDR3 contains 13 residues. Germline V gene sequence: CDR1 KGHSH, CDR2 LQKENI. V was pared by 8 bases and J by 2 bases, with 6 bases of the junction left unmatched. CDR3 bases: TGTGCCAGCGTACAGGGGATTCCCTACGAGCAGTACTTC. Translated: CASVQGIPYEQYF.

The V and J genes are TRBV18 and TRBJ2-4, with D perhaps assigned TRBD1 or TRBD2 (5 bases each). Germline V lookup: CDR1 KGHSH, CDR2 LQKENI. The CDR3 loop spans 13 amino acids. Trimming removed 5 bases from V and 10 bases from J, with 15 bases in between. CDR3 in amino acids: CASSSGQLPIQYF. The CDR3, as DNA: TGTGCCAGCTCATCGGGGCAATTACCTATTCAGTACTTC.

There are a few counts of this clone. V is TRBV5-1 and J is TRBJ2-2; 8 nucleotides line up with TRBD2. Germline CDR1 and CDR2: SGHRS and YFSETQ. The CDR3 extends over 15 amino acids. The ends lost 0 bases at V and 3 bases at J; junction bases unmatched: 1. This CDR3 reads CASSLDGRDTGELFF. For the CDR3, the DNA is TGCGCCAGCAGCTTGGACGGGAGGGACACCGGGGAGCTGTTTTTT.

V is TRBV5-1 and J is TRBJ2-3; 8 bases map to TRBD1. Looked up from germline, CDR1 is SGHRS and CDR2 is YFSETQ. Trimming removed 4 bases from V and 2 bases from J; junction bases left unmatched: 6. The CDR3 loop spans 15 amino acids. CDR3 nucleotide sequence: TGCGCCAGCAGCGTGGACAGGGTAATCACAGATACGCAGTATTTT. This sequence encodes CASSVDRVITDTQYF.

This rearrangement joins TRBV2 to TRBJ2-2; perhaps TRBD1 as D (6 bases). Trimming cost V 7 bases and J 0 bases, with 9 bases left between them. This CDR3 has 14 amino acids. From germline, CDR1 is SNHLY and CDR2 FYNNEI. The CDR3 here is CASKDRTNTGELFF. The CDR3 nucleotides read TGTGCCAGCAAGGACAGAACGAACACCGGGGAGCTGTTTTTT.

The genes are TRBV5-6 and TRBJ1-3; the D gene is possibly TRBD1 (5 bases). Trimming shortened V by 0 bases and J by 0 bases, and 10 bases separated the two germline ends. The CDR3 loop spans 16 amino acids. Per germline, CDR1 SGHDT and CDR2 YYEEEE. In DNA, the CDR3 is TGTGCCAGCAGCTTGGGGGCAGGGAGCTCTGGAAACACCATATATTTT. It is translated as CASSLGAGSSGNTIYF.

The chain combines TRBV10-3 with TRBJ1-2; 10 bases match TRBD1. Germline CDR1 ENHRY, CDR2 SYGVKD. This CDR3 has 16 amino acids. V was pared by 4 bases and J by 4 bases, with 9 bases of the junction left unmatched. This CDR3 reads CAISGKPGQGTYGYTF. The CDR3 DNA is TGTGCCATCAGTGGCAAACCGGGACAGGGGACCTATGGCTACACCTTC.